The 11 T cell receptor beta chains reported below all come from one sample, sequenced in a study of shared clonotypes between healthy human individuals. The repertoire was sequenced with immunoSEQ multiplex PCR; TCRdb's copy has only in-frame clones and lacks some. The data contain 2 million to 2.5 million clones, about 94% of them singletons. Sequences were obtained from naive CD4+ T cells sorted from blood. Subset defined: CD45RA+ positively selected. The receptors come from a man aged 18 to 30 in good health.

The V call is TRBV11-3, the J call TRBJ2-2; perhaps TRBD2 as D (5 bases). Germline lookup yields CDR1 SGHNT and CDR2 YENEEA. V lost 1 base and J 4 bases, leaving 10 bases between the germline ends. The CDR3 consists of 15 residues. Here the CDR3 reads CASSLGGSVTGELFF. In DNA form, the CDR3 reads TGTGCCAGCAGCTTAGGAGGGTCCGTCACCGGGGAGCTGTTTTTT.

This clone was seen once. This chain connects TRBV15 to TRBJ2-7, with TRBD2 matching over 8 bases. V was pared by 5 bases and J by 3 bases, with 6 bases of the junction left unmatched. The V gene's germline CDR1 is LNHNV and CDR2 YYDKDF (reference sequence). The CDR3 extends over 14 amino acids. As DNA, the CDR3 is TGTGCCACCAGCCCGAGAAGCGGGAGCTACGAGCAGTACTTC. It encodes CATSPRSGSYEQYF. Complete variable domain (other parts from reference TRBV15 and TRBJ2-7): DAMVIQNPRYQVTQFGKPVTLSCSQTLNHNVMYWYQQKSSQAPKLLFHYYDKDFNNEADTPDNFQSRRPNTSFCFLDIRSPGLGDTAMYLCATSPRSGSYEQYFGPGTRLTVT.

The chain combines TRBV5-1 with TRBJ2-7, with 8 bases that match TRBD2. The CDR3 length is 15 residues. Per the germline V gene, CDR1 is SGHRS and CDR2 is YFSETQ. V lost 4 bases, J lost 1 base, and 7 bases stayed unmatched. The CDR3 sequence is CASSGIAGTSYEQYF. In DNA form, the CDR3 reads TGCGCCAGCAGCGGGATAGCGGGAACTTCCTACGAGCAGTACTTC. The complete variable domain, with remaining parts taken from reference TRBV5-1 and TRBJ2-7, reads KAGVTQTPRYLIKTRGQQVTLSCSPISGHRSVSWYQQTPGQGLQFLFEYFSETQRNKGNFPGRFSGRQFSNSRSEMNVSTLELGDSALYLCASSGIAGTSYEQYFGPGTRLTVT.

This sequence joins TRBV13 and TRBJ2-7; 9 nucleotides align to TRBD1. This CDR3 spans 14 amino acids. Trimming removed 7 bases from V and 3 bases from J; junction bases left unmatched: 7. Germline loops: CDR1 PRHDT, CDR2 FYEKMQ (reference sequence). As DNA, the CDR3 is TGTGCCAGCACCCATAGGGACAGGGTCTACGAGCAGTACTTC. Its translation is CASTHRDRVYEQYF.

This chain connects TRBV21-1 to TRBJ1-5; TRBD1 is taken as the D call from the table, unchecked against the DNA. TRBV21-1 is labeled a pseudogene. The CDR3 spans 16 residues. The CDR3 region has the DNA TGTGCCAGCAGCACCGGAATATTCGCAGGGGATCAGCCCCAGCATTTT. Residues: CASSTGIFAGDQPQHF.

J is TRBJ1-5 and V is TRBV6-5; D unresolved. The CDR3 runs to 15 residues. The germline V and J ends were trimmed by 6 bases and 0 bases, with 12 bases remaining between them. The V gene's germline CDR1 is MNHEY and CDR2 SVGAGI. The chain's CDR3 is CASRKSGNSNQPQHF. In DNA, the CDR3 is TGTGCCAGCAGAAAGAGTGGGAATAGCAATCAGCCCCAGCATTTT.

This chain uses TRBV21-1 with TRBJ2-3. TRBV21-1 counts as a pseudogene. This CDR3 spans 14 amino acids. CDR3 in amino acids: CASRLGHHFDTQYF. In nucleotides, the CDR3 is TGTGCCAGCAGACTAGGACACCACTTTGATACGCAGTATTTT.

About this clone itself: The identical CDR3 is also encoded by other nucleotide sequences in the sample. J is TRBJ1-2 and V is TRBV6-5; D possibly corresponds to TRBD1 (6 bases). Per germline, CDR1 MNHEY and CDR2 SVGAGI. This CDR3 is built from 11 residues. The ends were cut back, 8 bases at V and 6 bases at J, with 10 bases in the middle. This CDR3 reads CASGRGDGYTF. The CDR3 DNA reads TGTGCCAGCGGCAGGGGAGATGGCTACACCTTC.

The V call is TRBV19, the J call TRBJ1-5, with a tentative D call TRBD1 (6 bases). Trimming removed 8 bases from V and 4 bases from J, with 12 bases in between. The CDR3 totals 13 residues. Germline loops: CDR1 LNHDA, CDR2 SQIVND (reference sequence). The CDR3 sequence: CASGGQRNQPQHF. Here the CDR3 DNA reads TGTGCCAGTGGTGGACAGCGAAATCAGCCCCAGCATTTT. Filled out from reference TRBV19 and TRBJ1-5, the complete variable domain reads DGGITQSPKYLFRKEGQNVTLSCEQNLNHDAMYWYRQDPGQGLRLIYYSQIVNDFQKGDIAEGYSVSREKKESFPLTVTSAQKNPTAFYLCASGGQRNQPQHFGDGTRLSIL.

This clone was observed a few times. The V and J genes are TRBV9 and TRBJ1-1, with TRBD1 matching over 7 bases. The J segment lost 8 bases and the V segment lost 2 bases, leaving 12 bases of the junction unmatched. This CDR3 has 15 amino acids. Per the germline V gene, CDR1 is SGDLS and CDR2 is YYNGEE. The DNA of the CDR3 is TGTGCCAGCAGCGTTGGAGACAGGGAAGCTTTGGAAGCTTTCTTT. As protein: CASSVGDREALEAFF.

Worth noting for this clone: Other DNA sequences in this specimen translate into the identical CDR3. The CDR3 DNA sequence: TGTGCCATCAGCCAATACACCGGGGAGCTGTTTTTT. It yields the protein CAISQYTGELFF. This chain links TRBV10-3 with TRBJ2-2; D unresolved. V was shortened by 6 bases and J by 3 bases, with 5 bases between the two germline ends. Per germline, CDR1 ENHRY and CDR2 SYGVKD. The CDR3 length is 12 residues.